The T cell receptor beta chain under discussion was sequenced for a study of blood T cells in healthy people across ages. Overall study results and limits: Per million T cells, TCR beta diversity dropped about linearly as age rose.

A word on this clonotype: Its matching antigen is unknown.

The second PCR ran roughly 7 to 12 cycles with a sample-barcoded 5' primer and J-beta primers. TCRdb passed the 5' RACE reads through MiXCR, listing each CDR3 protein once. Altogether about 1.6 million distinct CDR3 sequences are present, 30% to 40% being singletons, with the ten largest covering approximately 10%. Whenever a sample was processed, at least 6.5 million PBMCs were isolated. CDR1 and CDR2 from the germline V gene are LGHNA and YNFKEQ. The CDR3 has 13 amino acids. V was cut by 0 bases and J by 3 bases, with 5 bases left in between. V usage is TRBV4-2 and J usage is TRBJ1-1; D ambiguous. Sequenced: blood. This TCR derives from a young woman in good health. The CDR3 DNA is TGTGCCAGCAGCCAAGATGGGTACACTGAAGCTTTCTTT. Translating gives CASSQDGYTEAFF.